This TCR beta chain comes out of a study of ipilimumab plus nivolumab after autologous stem cell transplantation. For the study at large: Median doses per patient: a few ipilimumab, under 10 nivolumab.

Germline V gene sequence: CDR1 SGHAT, CDR2 FQNNGV. With V trimmed by 5 bases and J by 6 bases, 5 bases remained unmatched. The CDR3 sequence is 14 residues long. Patients got ipilimumab 1 mg/kg beginning 14 to 28 days post-transplant. The table came from immunoSEQ multiplex PCR; TCRdb's copy has only in-frame clones and leaves some out. The sample yields some 24,000 clones, approximately 86% seen once. This rearrangement joins TRBV11-2 to TRBJ2-2; TRBD1 matches at 8 bases. The sequencing used PBMCs, collected in a trial of ipilimumab plus nivolumab as post-transplant consolidation. The source of this sequence is a male donor with diffuse large B-cell lymphoma. The CDR3 spells CASSHRTGSGELFF. The CDR3 DNA reads as TGTGCCAGCAGCCACAGGACAGGGTCCGGGGAGCTGTTTTTT.